Below are 25 T cell receptor beta chains sequenced from a single sample in a study of beta chain features in type 1 diabetes. Investigators reverse transcribed all isolated RNA, so they sequenced expressed TCRB transcripts. Method: immunoSEQ multiplex PCR; TCRdb's copy keeps in-frame clones and lacks some. The sample yields approximately 140,000 clones, approximately 9.8% seen once. Sequencing was performed on central memory CD4+ T cells from blood. Receptor source: a woman aged 40 to 50 in good health.

The genes are TRBV29-1 and TRBJ2-7, with D uncertain. Germline values: CDR1 SQVTM, CDR2 ANQGSEA. V lost 7 bases to trimming and J lost 3 bases, with 22 bases between them. The length of the CDR3 is 15 residues. In DNA form, the CDR3 reads TGCAGCGCTTTAGACGTGGGTCTTAGCCACTACGAGCAGTACTTC. Amino acids: CSALDVGLSHYEQYF.

This clone has more than one count but fewer than ten. The chain links TRBV5-1 to TRBJ1-4; no clear D. V was pared by 4 bases and J by 7 bases, with 11 bases between. This CDR3 region has 13 residues. Germline V gene lookup returns CDR1 SGHRS and CDR2 YFSETQ. In DNA, the CDR3 is TGCGCCAGCAGCCTTCCTGAGGGTGAAAAACTGTTTTTT. Its translation is CASSLPEGEKLFF.

The rearrangement uses TRBV7-9 and TRBJ1-1; 7 bases map to TRBD1. V gave up 6 bases and J gave up 5 bases; unmatched junction bases: 9. CDR3 length equals 14 residues. Germline V CDR1 and CDR2: SEHNR, FQNEAQ (reference sequence). The CDR3 reads CASSVAGGMTEAFF. DNA for the CDR3: TGTGCCAGCAGTGTGGCAGGGGGAATGACTGAAGCTTTCTTT.

The V gene is TRBV7-2, the J gene TRBJ1-3; D gene ambiguous. This CDR3 region has 14 residues. CDR1 SGHTA and CDR2 FQGNSA come from the germline V gene. V was pared by 2 bases and J by 0 bases, with 5 bases between. CDR3 in DNA: TGTGCCAGCAGCTTATCTCGCTCTGGAAACACCATATATTTT. Its translation: CASSLSRSGNTIYF.

As regards this clone: Other DNA sequences in this sample translate to the same CDR3. This rearrangement joins TRBV6-1 to TRBJ2-7, with 7 bases lining up with TRBD1. The CDR3 is 12 amino acids. Germline CDR1 is MNHNS and CDR2 is SASEGT. Germline trimming cut 5 bases from V and 2 bases from J; bases unmatched to any gene: 0. In nucleotides, the CDR3 is TGTGCCAGCAGTCAGGGGGCCTACGAGCAGTACTTC. Its translation is CASSQGAYEQYF.

V gene TRBV7-6 combines with J gene TRBJ1-3, with 7 bases aligning to TRBD1. The CDR3 has 16 amino acids. V lost 1 base, J lost 7 bases, and 10 bases stayed unmatched. In germline, CDR1 is SGHVS, CDR2 FNYEAQ. As DNA, the CDR3 is TGTGCCAGCAGCTTAGAGAGGGACAGATCTACGAACACCATATATTTT. This encodes CASSLERDRSTNTIYF.

This clone was observed a few times. The gene calls are TRBV7-9 and TRBJ1-2; D possibly corresponds to TRBD1 (5 bases). The CDR3 runs to 13 residues. V lost 3 bases to trimming and J lost 8 bases, with 13 bases between them. The germline gives CDR1 SEHNR, CDR2 FQNEAQ (reference sequence). CDR3: CASSFGGDLGYTF. For the CDR3, the DNA is TGTGCCAGCAGCTTCGGGGGGGACCTCGGCTACACCTTC.

This clone was counted ten times or more. This same CDR3 is encoded by further DNA sequences in the sample. The V and J genes are TRBV18 and TRBJ2-7; D is perhaps TRBD2 (6 bases). The germline V gene encodes CDR1 KGHSH and CDR2 LQKENI. The CDR3 loop spans 14 amino acids. Trimming removed 2 bases at V and 0 bases at J, with 8 bases between. The CDR3 region is CASSPSGGSYEQYF. CDR3 bases: TGTGCCAGCTCACCATCCGGGGGCTCCTACGAGCAGTACTTC.

This clone occurred a few times. J is TRBJ1-5 and V is TRBV19; D might be TRBD1 (6 bases). Trimming cost V 1 base and J 0 bases, with 13 bases left between them. This CDR3 contains 17 residues. CDR1 is LNHDA, CDR2 SQIVND, per germline (reference sequence). The CDR3 loop is CASSIVPGQYSNQPQHF. CDR3 coding DNA: TGTGCCAGTAGTATAGTCCCGGGACAATATAGCAATCAGCCCCAGCATTTT.

This clone was recorded many times. CDR3 coding DNA: TGTGCCAGCTCACCTGACAGACAGCCCACCGGGGAGCTGTTTTTT. Translating gives CASSPDRQPTGELFF. The chain employs TRBV18 and TRBJ2-2, with D tentatively TRBD1 (5 bases). From germline, CDR1 is KGHSH and CDR2 LQKENI. CDR3 size: 15 residues. The germline V and J ends were trimmed by 3 bases and 4 bases, with 12 bases remaining between them.

This clone was detected a few times. This chain links TRBV6-8 with TRBJ2-1; D possibly corresponds to TRBD1 (6 bases). CDR1 and CDR2 (germline): MNHGY, SAAAGT. The CDR3 runs to 13 residues. V lost 9 bases, J lost 4 bases, and 13 bases lay in between. The CDR3 bases are TGTGCCAGAACCGGACAGACATACAATGAGCAGTTCTTC. This translates into CARTGQTYNEQFF.

This clone was found a few times. The genes are TRBV5-5 and TRBJ2-7; 7 bases line up with TRBD1. The CDR3 has 16 amino acids. The germline gives CDR1 SGHKS, CDR2 YYEKEE (reference sequence). Trimming at V came to 0 bases and at J to 3 bases, leaving 9 bases not matched to a gene. The CDR3 loop is CASSLEGAGRYYEQYF. CDR3 DNA sequence: TGTGCCAGCAGCTTGGAGGGGGCGGGCAGATACTACGAGCAGTACTTC.

V usage is TRBV10-3 and J usage is TRBJ1-2; 9 bases line up with TRBD1. V dropped 10 bases and J dropped 2; count of bases not matched to a gene: 11. Germline assignment: CDR1 ENHRY and CDR2 SYGVKD. CDR3 length equals 15 residues. The CDR3 reads CASRGQGSSNYGYTF. Here the CDR3 DNA reads TGTGCCAGCAGGGGACAGGGAAGTTCGAACTATGGCTACACCTTC.

This chain links TRBV7-9 with TRBJ1-2; weak D call: TRBD1 (6 bases). The CDR3 runs to 13 residues. CDR1 SEHNR and CDR2 FQNEAQ come from the germline V gene (reference sequence). V lost 0 bases and J 6 bases, leaving 8 bases between the germline ends. The CDR3 protein is CASSLAPGDGYTF. CDR3 nucleotides: TGTGCCAGCAGCTTAGCCCCAGGGGATGGCTACACCTTC.

The V and J genes are TRBV13 and TRBJ2-3, with D perhaps matching TRBD2 (5 bases). The germline CDR1 and CDR2 sequences are PRHDT and FYEKMQ (reference sequence). The CDR3 totals 14 residues. V lost 3 bases and J 4 bases, leaving 11 bases between the germline ends. The CDR3 DNA reads as TGTGCCAGCAGCTTTGGGATGAGGGCAGATACGCAGTATTTT. Translating gives CASSFGMRADTQYF.

V usage is TRBV28 and J usage is TRBJ1-1; possible D gene TRBD1, 6 bases. Looked up from germline, CDR1 is MDHEN and CDR2 is SYDVKM. The length of the CDR3 is 14 residues. Trimming pared 5 bases from V and 3 bases from J, leaving 13 bases between. CDR3 sequence: CASSVGGGHTEAFF. The CDR3 coding sequence is TGTGCCAGCAGTGTAGGGGGGGGACACACTGAAGCTTTCTTT.

This clone has a count of ten or more. The V call is TRBV19, the J call TRBJ2-3; 10 bases agree with TRBD2. Germline values: CDR1 LNHDA, CDR2 SQIVND (reference sequence). The CDR3 extends over 18 amino acids. V shed 8 bases, J shed 0 bases, and the junction held 14 bases outside the gene matches. The CDR3 protein is CASDVMASGGGSTDTQYF. CDR3 DNA: TGTGCCAGTGATGTTATGGCTAGCGGGGGCGGTAGCACAGATACGCAGTATTTT.

This chain uses TRBV18 with TRBJ1-4; unclear D gene. Germline CDR1 is KGHSH and CDR2 is LQKENI. Trimming stripped 0 bases from V and 1 base from J, with 6 bases between. CDR3 length equals 15 residues. CDR3 sequence reads: CASSPPGVTNEKLFF. CDR3 sequence (DNA): TGTGCCAGCTCACCACCGGGAGTAACTAATGAAAAACTGTTTTTT.

A note on this clone: Additional DNA sequences in this sample encode the identical CDR3. The chain combines TRBV7-2 with TRBJ1-2, with 11 positions matching TRBD1. The CDR3 sequence is 14 residues long. V was pared by 5 bases and J by 7 bases, with 6 bases of the junction left unmatched. CDR1 is SGHTA, CDR2 FQGNSA, per germline. DNA of the CDR3: TGTGCCAGCAGCGCCGGACAGGGGGCTGTTGGCTACACCTTC. Translated: CASSAGQGAVGYTF.

This clone was observed a handful of times. The CDR3 sequence is CATKDRDYQPQHF. CDR3 sequence (DNA): TGTGCCACTAAGGACAGGGACTATCAGCCCCAGCATTTT. This rearrangement joins TRBV2 to TRBJ1-5, with TRBD1 identical over 8 bases. Germline CDR1 reads SNHLY; CDR2 reads FYNNEI. The CDR3 totals 13 residues. With V trimmed by 10 bases and J by 5 bases, 7 bases remained unmatched.

This clone was detected a few times. The chain carries TRBV5-1 and TRBJ2-5; 14 bases fit TRBD2. CDR3 length: 17 amino acids. Per germline, CDR1 SGHRS and CDR2 YFSETQ. V lost 4 bases, J lost 2 bases, and 7 bases stayed unmatched. The CDR3 loop is CASSPLGLAGGQETQYF. Written as DNA, the CDR3 is TGCGCCAGCAGCCCGCTTGGACTAGCGGGGGGTCAAGAGACCCAGTACTTC.

J is TRBJ2-3 and V is TRBV2, with 13 nucleotides matching TRBD2. Germline V gene sequence: CDR1 SNHLY, CDR2 FYNNEI. This CDR3 is built from 16 residues. V lost 6 bases to trimming and J lost 2 bases; unmatched junction nucleotides: 5. The CDR3 DNA is TGTGCCAGCAGCTTGACTAGCGGGGGGTACACAGATACGCAGTATTTT. Encoded protein: CASSLTSGGYTDTQYF.

The table lists this clone with many counts. Distinct nucleotide sequences in the sample also encode this CDR3. The chain combines TRBV2 with TRBJ1-5, with 8 nucleotides matching TRBD1. V was clipped by 5 bases and J by 7 bases; unmatched bases: 7. The length of the CDR3 is 14 residues. Germline V lookup: CDR1 SNHLY, CDR2 FYNNEI. Here the CDR3 reads CASSSGQGRQPQHF. The CDR3 DNA sequence: TGTGCCAGCAGTTCAGGACAGGGTAGGCAGCCCCAGCATTTT.

The rearrangement uses TRBV6-6 and TRBJ2-7; D is undetermined. The CDR3 is 12 residues long. Germline assignment: CDR1 MNHNY and CDR2 SVGAGI (reference sequence). The ends were cut back, 6 bases at V and 4 bases at J, with 10 bases in the middle. For the CDR3, the DNA is TGTGCCAGCAGCGCGGCCCGATACGAGCAGTACTTC. Protein: CASSAARYEQYF.

The chain joins TRBV4-3 to TRBJ2-5; 7 bases match TRBD1. Germline trimming cut 0 bases from V and 6 bases from J; bases unmatched to any gene: 4. Per germline, CDR1 LGHNA and CDR2 YSLEER. The CDR3 runs 14 residues. CDR3 coding DNA: TGCGCCAGCAGCCAAGATGACAGGGTAAAGACCCAGTACTTC. Translating gives CASSQDDRVKTQYF.